Each of the 25 T cell receptor beta chains below was sequenced from the same sample in a study of Tregs in tolerant kidney transplant recipients. Clones were sequenced by immunoSEQ multiplex PCR, and TCRdb holds only the in-frame ones, with some missing. The table has some 100,000 clones, about 91% seen once. Sequencing input: CD4+ T cells from blood. These receptors all come from a human donor in good health.

This chain connects TRBV5-1 to TRBJ1-1; D ambiguous. Looked up from germline, CDR1 is SGHRS and CDR2 is YFSETQ. The ends were cut back, 0 bases at V and 5 bases at J, with 14 bases in the middle. CDR3 length: 15 residues. Here the CDR3 DNA reads TGCGCCAGCAGCTTGGCCCCCGGAGCACTAACTGAAGCTTTCTTT. It encodes CASSLAPGALTEAFF.

The chain uses TRBV9 and TRBJ2-5; no clear D. There are 13 residues in the CDR3. Trimming took off 1 base at V and 1 base at J, with 5 bases between the two ends. CDR1 and CDR2 (germline): SGDLS, YYNGEE. The CDR3 DNA reads as TGTGCCAGCAGCGTAACCCTCCAAGAGACCCAGTACTTC. It specifies CASSVTLQETQYF.

V usage is TRBV6-5 and J usage is TRBJ1-1; no clear D. CDR1 is MNHEY and CDR2 is SVGAGI in the germline V gene. The CDR3 spans 15 residues. With 0 bases removed from V and 5 bases from J, the gap between germline ends came to 13 bases. The DNA for the CDR3 is TGTGCCAGCAGTTACTCGAAAGGGATGGGAACTGAAGCTTTCTTT. Residues: CASSYSKGMGTEAFF.

The genes are TRBV5-5 and TRBJ2-7, with D possibly being TRBD1 (5 bases). V lost 5 bases, J lost 5 bases, and 17 bases lay in between. The CDR3 runs to 14 residues. Germline CDR1 SGHKS, CDR2 YYEKEE (reference sequence). The CDR3 region has the DNA TGTGCCAGCAGACGAGAGGACACTTACGACGAGCAGTACTTC. It is translated as CASRREDTYDEQYF.

The rearrangement links TRBV11-2 to TRBJ1-1; D remains unclear. Trimming stripped 2 bases from V and 1 base from J, with 8 bases between. CDR1 SGHAT and CDR2 FQNNGV come from the germline V gene. The CDR3 has 14 residues. CDR3 coding DNA: TGTGCCAGCAGCTTATGGGGTTCGAACACTGAAGCTTTCTTT. Encoded protein: CASSLWGSNTEAFF.

Here the CDR3 reads CASSTHYIFLNTEAFF. CDR3 bases: TGTGCCAGCAGCACACATTATATATTCCTGAACACTGAAGCTTTCTTT. This rearrangement joins TRBV7-3 to TRBJ1-1; D is uncertain. CDR1 SGHTA and CDR2 FQGTGA come from the germline V gene. The CDR3 covers 16 residues. Trimming took 5 bases from V and 0 from J, leaving 16 bases between them.

This rearrangement joins TRBV13 to TRBJ2-3, with 10 bases fitting TRBD2. Per the germline V gene, CDR1 is PRHDT and CDR2 is FYEKMQ (reference sequence). The CDR3 has 20 amino acids. V lost 5 bases and J lost 2; bases outside the gene matches: 19. The CDR3: CASSPPSWASGGKPTDTQYF. The CDR3 coding sequence is TGTGCCAGCAGCCCTCCCTCCTGGGCTAGCGGGGGAAAACCCACAGATACGCAGTATTTT.

A single count supports this clone. This chain uses TRBV11-2 with TRBJ2-3, with D uncertain. The V gene lost 0 bases and the J gene lost 9 bases, with 7 bases spanning the gap. This CDR3 has 12 residues. Germline V CDR1 and CDR2: SGHAT, FQNNGV. The CDR3 reads CASSLEIGTQYF. The CDR3, as DNA: TGTGCCAGCAGCTTAGAGATAGGGACGCAGTATTTT.

The table lists this clone with a few counts. The rearrangement links TRBV4-1 to TRBJ2-2; either TRBD1 or TRBD2 may fit D (6 bases each). In germline, CDR1 is MGHRA, CDR2 YSYEKL. The CDR3 totals 17 residues. The V gene lost 2 bases and the J gene lost 6 bases, with 19 bases spanning the gap. The CDR3 region has the DNA TGCGCCAGCAGCCAACTTACCGGGGGCGGTAAGGCCGGGGAGCTGTTTTTT. Translated, it gives CASSQLTGGGKAGELFF.

This clone was observed a single time. This chain connects TRBV18 to TRBJ1-1; D possibly corresponds to TRBD1 (5 bases). Trimming took 3 bases from V and 2 from J, leaving 16 bases between them. The CDR3 runs 16 residues. CDR1 KGHSH and CDR2 LQKENI come from the germline V gene. The CDR3 region is CASSPSGGILNTEAFF. The DNA of the CDR3 is TGTGCCAGCTCACCCTCGGGGGGAATATTAAACACTGAAGCTTTCTTT.

The chain uses TRBV7-9 and TRBJ2-3; D call uncertain. The ends were cut back, 1 base at V and 4 bases at J, with 6 bases in the middle. From germline, CDR1 is SEHNR and CDR2 FQNEAQ (reference sequence). There are 13 residues in the CDR3. The CDR3 sequence is CASSLGPSDTQYF. CDR3 DNA sequence: TGTGCCAGCAGCTTAGGGCCGTCAGATACGCAGTATTTT.

This clone was observed a few times. This rearrangement joins TRBV14 to TRBJ2-3; D not resolved. Trimming shortened V by 2 bases and J by 9 bases, and 6 bases separated the two germline ends. The V gene's germline CDR1 is SGHDN and CDR2 FVKESK. This CDR3 spans 11 amino acids. The CDR3: CASSQQSTQYF. CDR3 in DNA: TGTGCCAGCAGCCAACAGAGCACGCAGTATTTT. Full variable domain (missing parts from reference TRBV14 and TRBJ2-3): EAGVTQFPSHSVIEKGQTVTLRCDPISGHDNLYWYRRVMGKEIKFLLHFVKESKQDESGMPNNRFLAERTGGTYSTLKVQPAELEDSGVYFCASSQQSTQYFGPGTRLTVL.

This chain joins TRBV5-4 and TRBJ1-4; D might be TRBD1 (6 bases). The length of the CDR3 is 17 residues. V gave up 1 base and J gave up 7 bases, with 20 bases separating them. Per the germline V gene, CDR1 is SGHNT and CDR2 is YYREEE (reference sequence). CDR3 nucleotides: TGTGCCAGCAGCTTGCAAAAAGGACAGCCCGAGGGTGAAAAACTGTTTTTT. This translates into CASSLQKGQPEGEKLFF.

The chain joins TRBV7-2 to TRBJ2-3, with D perhaps given as TRBD1 or TRBD2 (6 bases each). V lost 1 base, J lost 1 base, and 9 bases lay in between. Germline CDR1 is SGHTA and CDR2 is FQGNSA. The CDR3 is 15 amino acids. The CDR3 is CASSLEGGGTDTQYF. The DNA for the CDR3 is TGTGCCAGCAGCTTAGAGGGGGGCGGCACAGATACGCAGTATTTT.

The chain recombines TRBV30 with TRBJ1-5; TRBD1 matches 12 bases. The V gene's germline CDR1 is GTSNPN and CDR2 SVGIG (reference sequence). The V segment lost 1 base and the J segment 6 bases; nucleotides outside the gene matches: 4. The CDR3 sequence is 15 residues long. The CDR3 bases are TGTGCCTGGAGTGCCGGGACAGGGGGCGGTCAGCCCCAGCATTTT. It yields the protein CAWSAGTGGGQPQHF.

The chain is built from TRBV5-4 and TRBJ2-7, with TRBD2 matching 7 bases. The CDR3 extends over 13 amino acids. Germline V gene data show CDR1 as SGHNT and CDR2 as YYREEE (reference sequence). The junction had 2 bases not matched to a gene; V was cut back by 4 bases and J by 1 base. CDR3 protein: CASSRDYSYEQYF. Here the CDR3 DNA reads TGTGCCAGCAGCCGGGACTATTCCTACGAGCAGTACTTC.

This chain joins TRBV11-2 and TRBJ2-1; no definite D call. This CDR3 has 14 amino acids. Germline V gives CDR1 SGHAT, CDR2 FQNNGV. Trimming cost V 0 bases and J 3 bases, with 6 bases left between them. The CDR3 sequence is CASSLDPHYNEQFF. The DNA of the CDR3 is TGTGCCAGCAGCTTAGATCCCCACTACAATGAGCAGTTCTTC.

This clone was picked up one time. This chain joins TRBV11-3 and TRBJ2-3; TRBD1 agrees at 9 bases. The CDR3 is 15 residues long. The V gene's germline CDR1 is SGHNT and CDR2 YENEEA. The trim removed 6 bases at V and 1 base at J, leaving 5 bases unmatched. As DNA, the CDR3 is TGTGCCAGCAGTCCCCGGGACAGGGGCACAGATACGCAGTATTTT. It translates to CASSPRDRGTDTQYF.

The gene calls are TRBV5-1 and TRBJ2-7, with 7 bases that match TRBD1. The J segment lost 0 bases and the V segment lost 3 bases, leaving 9 bases of the junction unmatched. Germline V lookup: CDR1 SGHRS, CDR2 YFSETQ. The CDR3 is 16 amino acids. The CDR3 DNA reads as TGCGCCAGCAGCTACAATACAGGGGCCTACTCCTACGAGCAGTACTTC. The encoded protein is CASSYNTGAYSYEQYF.

V and J are TRBV4-1 and TRBJ1-5, with unresolved D. Germline V lookup: CDR1 MGHRA, CDR2 YSYEKL. V was trimmed by 0 bases and J by 0 bases, leaving 6 bases between them. The CDR3 extends over 15 amino acids. CDR3 protein: CASSQEWTSNQPQHF. CDR3 DNA: TGCGCCAGCAGCCAAGAGTGGACTAGCAATCAGCCCCAGCATTTT.

The chain couples TRBV7-2 to TRBJ1-4, with unresolved D. In germline, CDR1 is SGHTA, CDR2 FQGNSA. Trimming left V 5 bases short and J 5 bases short, with 18 bases between. This CDR3 contains 16 residues. The CDR3 nucleotides are TGTGCCAGCAGCCGGGGTACGGGAGGGTACAATGAAAAACTGTTTTTT. Translated: CASSRGTGGYNEKLFF.

This chain connects TRBV6-5 to TRBJ2-1; possible D gene TRBD2, 5 bases. Germline V gives CDR1 MNHEY, CDR2 SVGAGI. The germline V and J ends were trimmed by 5 bases and 6 bases, with 14 bases remaining between them. CDR3 length equals 14 residues. CDR3 sequence (DNA): TGTGCCAGCAGTGGCCCAGAGACTATCAATGAGCAGTTCTTC. Its translation is CASSGPETINEQFF.

The chain combines TRBV7-3 with TRBJ2-5, with D possibly called TRBD1 or TRBD2 (5 bases each). The CDR3 has 14 amino acids. The germline gives CDR1 SGHTA, CDR2 FQGTGA. V was shortened by 5 bases and J by 6 bases, with 16 bases between the two germline ends. CDR3 amino acids: CASSQDRGLQTQYF. CDR3 nucleotides: TGTGCCAGCAGCCAAGACCGGGGCCTCCAGACCCAGTACTTC.

This chain joins TRBV19 and TRBJ2-4; D possibly corresponds to TRBD1 (7 bases). This CDR3 is built from 16 residues. CDR1 LNHDA and CDR2 SQIVND come from the germline V gene (reference sequence). V dropped 3 bases and J dropped 0 bases, with 12 bases sitting between them. In DNA form, the CDR3 reads TGTGCCAGTAGTATTGGAGGGGGCCTAGCCAAAAACATTCAGTACTTC. This gives the protein CASSIGGGLAKNIQYF.

Comments on this clone: This same CDR3 is encoded by further DNA sequences in the sample. The CDR3 sequence: CASSLGGMNTEAFF. The CDR3 nucleotides read TGCGCCAGCAGCTTGGGGGGCATGAACACTGAAGCTTTCTTT. The chain employs TRBV5-1 and TRBJ1-1; tentatively, D is TRBD1 (5 bases). Trimming pared 0 bases from V and 0 bases from J, leaving 6 bases between. There are 14 residues in the CDR3. CDR1 is SGHRS and CDR2 is YFSETQ in the germline V gene.